The next 11 T cell receptor beta chains were all read from a single sample in a study of personalized T cell therapy for brain tumors. Sequencing started from RNA extracted from peptide-stimulated T cells. Measured with immunoSEQ multiplex PCR; TCRdb has only the in-frame clones, and not every one. The sample includes about 1,800 clones, less than 25% of them seen just once. Their target antigens are unknown. Source material: a T cell product expanded with peptides in culture. The origin of the receptors is a human donor with medulloblastoma.

In this sample, this clone turned up a few times. The J gene is TRBJ1-3, the V gene TRBV6-5; D perhaps matches TRBD1 (5 bases). Trimming left V 6 bases short and J 2 bases short, with 14 bases between. The CDR3 is made up of 15 amino acids. From germline, CDR1 is MNHEY and CDR2 SVGAGI. The CDR3 DNA is TGTGCCAGCAGGGGTTTGGGGGTGACTGGAAACACCATATATTTT. Translating gives CASRGLGVTGNTIYF.

This clone is large within its sample. V gene TRBV4-1 combines with J gene TRBJ1-2; D call uncertain. V lost 1 base and J lost 2, with 14 bases in between. CDR3 length equals 16 residues. CDR1 MGHRA and CDR2 YSYEKL come from the germline V gene. The CDR3 protein is CASSQVPGGFNYGYTF. CDR3 nucleotides: TGCGCCAGCAGCCAAGTCCCGGGAGGCTTCAACTATGGCTACACCTTC.

This chain joins TRBV6-5 and TRBJ2-5; maybe TRBD1 (7 bases). In germline, CDR1 is MNHEY, CDR2 SVGAGI. V was shortened by 6 bases and J by 4 bases, with 18 bases between the two germline ends. This CDR3 has 15 amino acids. The CDR3 is CASSKNGGGGETQYF. DNA for the CDR3: TGTGCCAGCAGCAAAAATGGAGGGGGCGGAGAGACCCAGTACTTC.

This clone was picked up many times. This sequence joins TRBV6-5 and TRBJ2-7, with TRBD1 matching over 9 bases. The ends lost 0 bases at V and 4 bases at J; junction bases unmatched: 4. Germline-derived CDR1 and CDR2 are MNHEY and SVGAGI. The CDR3 sequence is 15 residues long. CDR3 nucleotide sequence: TGTGCCAGCAGTTACTCGGGGACAGGGCGGTACGAGCAGTACTTC. It yields the protein CASSYSGTGRYEQYF.

The table lists this clone with many counts. The chain links TRBV6-5 to TRBJ1-5, with D maybe TRBD1 (5 bases). Trimming left V 6 bases short and J 4 bases short, with 10 bases between. This CDR3 has 13 residues. From germline, CDR1 is MNHEY and CDR2 SVGAGI. The CDR3 DNA is TGTGCCAGCAGCCGGGACTTTAATCAGCCCCAGCATTTT. Protein sequence: CASSRDFNQPQHF.

Comments on this clone: Because the CDR3's place on the DNA is in doubt, the DNA is left out and the CDR3 is given as listed by TCRdb. The V gene is TRBV9, the J gene TRBJ2-2; the table gives TRBD2 as D, unverified against the DNA. CDR1 SGDLS and CDR2 YYNGEE come from the germline V gene. The length of the CDR3 is 9 amino acids, counting both ends. The CDR3 loop is CASFVFLFF.

This clone was recorded many times. The chain recombines TRBV12-3 or TRBV12-4 with TRBJ2-3; no clear D. The V end lost 3 bases, the J end lost 5 bases, and 3 bases lay between the germline ends. CDR3 length equals 11 residues. CDR3 in DNA: TGTGCCAGCAGTTTGGGAGATACGCAGTATTTT. It codes for CASSLGDTQYF.

A remark on this clone: A far more abundant clone sits one base away, making this likely a read error. V usage is TRBV27 and J usage is TRBJ2-1; D remains ambiguous. Germline V CDR1 and CDR2: MNHEY, SMNVEV (reference sequence). This CDR3 region has 13 residues. The germline V and J ends were trimmed by 5 bases and 6 bases, with 11 bases remaining between them. In nucleotides, the CDR3 is TGTGCCAGCAGTAGGGTAGAGCCCAATGAGCAGTTCTTC. Translation gives CASSRVEPNEQFF.

The CDR3 here is CASTSSWGGSTEAFF. The CDR3 DNA reads as TGCGCCAGCACCTCTTCCTGGGGGGGGAGCACTGAAGCTTTCTTT. This chain joins TRBV5-1 and TRBJ1-1, with a possible D match to TRBD1 (5 bases). The ends were cut back, 6 bases at V and 4 bases at J, with 19 bases in the middle. The CDR3 covers 15 residues. Germline CDR1 SGHRS, CDR2 YFSETQ.

The V and J genes are TRBV4-1 and TRBJ1-1, with D unclear. V was clipped by 1 base and J by 1 base, with 16 bases between them. The V gene's germline CDR1 is MGHRA and CDR2 YSYEKL. The CDR3 extends over 17 amino acids. The CDR3 nucleotides read TGCGCCAGCAGCCAAGTTGCGAGAGGGAGGGCGAACACTGAAGCTTTCTTT. This gives the protein CASSQVARGRANTEAFF.

Relative to its sample, this clone is medium-sized. This chain connects TRBV5-4 to TRBJ1-1, with D possibly TRBD1 on 5 matching bases. Trimming removed 7 bases at V and 7 bases at J, with 11 bases between. This CDR3 has 11 residues. Looked up from germline, CDR1 is SGHNT and CDR2 is YYREEE (reference sequence). The DNA for the CDR3 is TGTGCCAGCCGAGGACACAATGAAGCTTTCTTT. Protein sequence: CASRGHNEAFF.